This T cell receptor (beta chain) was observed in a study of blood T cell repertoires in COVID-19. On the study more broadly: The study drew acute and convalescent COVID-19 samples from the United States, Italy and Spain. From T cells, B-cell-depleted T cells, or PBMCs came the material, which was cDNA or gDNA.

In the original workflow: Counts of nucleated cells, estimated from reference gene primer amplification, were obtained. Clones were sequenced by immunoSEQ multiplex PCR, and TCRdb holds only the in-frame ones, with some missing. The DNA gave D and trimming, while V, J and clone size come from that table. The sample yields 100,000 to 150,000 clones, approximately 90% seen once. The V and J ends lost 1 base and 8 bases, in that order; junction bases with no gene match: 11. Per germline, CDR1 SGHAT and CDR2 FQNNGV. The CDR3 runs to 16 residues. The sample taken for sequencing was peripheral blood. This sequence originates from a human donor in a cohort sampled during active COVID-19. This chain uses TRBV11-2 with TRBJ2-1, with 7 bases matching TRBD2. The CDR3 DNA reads TGTGCCAGCAGCTTAGTGTTTGGGGGAGGGCCTTATGAGCAGTTCTTC. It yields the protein CASSLVFGGGPYEQFF.